This TCR beta chain emerged from a study of T cell responses to AZD1222 COVID-19 vaccine. The V and J ends lost 0 bases and 6 bases, in that order; junction bases with no gene match: 10. Germline V gene sequence: CDR1 SGDLS, CDR2 YYNGEE. This CDR3 has 16 residues. Clones were read by immunoSEQ multiplex PCR, and TCRdb kept only the in-frame ones, dropping some. This sample yields 150,000 or so clones, of which about nine tenths are seen a single time; roughly 7% belongs to the top ten. The source material was peripheral blood, sampled after recovery from COVID-19. The rearrangement joins TRBV9 to TRBJ2-7, with TRBD1 matching over 9 bases. This receptor was obtained from an adult who had recovered from COVID-19. In DNA form, the CDR3 reads TGTGCCAGCAGCGTAGATTCCGGGACAGGGCTACGCGAGCAGTACTTC. Protein: CASSVDSGTGLREQYF.